This passage covers 32 T cell receptor beta chains from one sample sequenced in a study of beta chain features in type 1 diabetes. The entirety of the isolated RNA underwent reverse transcription, so expressed TCRB transcripts were sequenced. The repertoire was sequenced with immunoSEQ multiplex PCR; TCRdb's copy has only in-frame clones and lacks some. The sample yields about 450,000 clones, more than 9.5% seen once. Material for sequencing was naive CD4+ T cells from blood. The receptor source for this set is a woman under 30 in good health.

This clone was seen a handful of times. CDR3 DNA: TGCGCCAGCAGCTTGCCGGGACTCACCACAGATACGCAGTATTTT. Protein sequence: CASSLPGLTTDTQYF. V and J are TRBV5-1 and TRBJ2-3; possibly TRBD2 for D (6 bases). CDR3 size: 15 residues. The V and J ends lost 1 base and 2 bases respectively, with 11 bases between them. From germline, CDR1 is SGHRS and CDR2 YFSETQ. The full variable domain, with the rest looked up from reference TRBV5-1 and TRBJ2-3, is KAGVTQTPRYLIKTRGQQVTLSCSPISGHRSVSWYQQTPGQGLQFLFEYFSETQRNKGNFPGRFSGRQFSNSRSEMNVSTLELGDSALYLCASSLPGLTTDTQYFGPGTRLTVL.

The chain employs TRBV18 and TRBJ1-4; D remains ambiguous. CDR1 and CDR2 (germline): KGHSH, LQKENI. The length of the CDR3 is 15 residues. With 0 bases removed from V and 7 bases from J, the gap between germline ends came to 12 bases. DNA of the CDR3: TGTGCCAGCTCACCACCCGGCCCCGGTGGTGAAAAACTGTTTTTT. This encodes CASSPPGPGGEKLFF.

In DNA form, the CDR3 reads TGTGCCAGCCTTCTACGTTTGGGAAACACCATATATTTT. Translating gives CASLLRLGNTIYF. This chain connects TRBV7-2 to TRBJ1-3; the D is unclear. CDR1 is SGHTA, CDR2 FQGNSA, per germline. The length of the CDR3 is 13 residues. V lost 8 bases and J lost 4, with 12 bases in between.

This clone occurred a few times. The chain uses TRBV9 and TRBJ2-1; 7 bases are a match to TRBD2. CDR1 is SGDLS, CDR2 YYNGEE, per germline. Trimming took 3 bases from V and 7 from J; bases not matched to a gene: 4. This CDR3 is 13 amino acids long. The chain's CDR3 is CASSALSGNEQFF. DNA for the CDR3: TGTGCCAGCAGCGCCCTTAGCGGGAATGAGCAGTTCTTC.

CDR3 bases: TGTGCCAGCAGCCAAGATCAGGGACGAAGCTCTGGGGCCAACGTCCTGACTTTC. Amino acid sequence: CASSQDQGRSSGANVLTF. V and J are TRBV4-2 and TRBJ2-6; D may be TRBD1 or TRBD2 (5 bases each). Trimming took off 0 bases at V and 0 bases at J, with 12 bases between the two ends. The germline gives CDR1 LGHNA, CDR2 YNFKEQ. The CDR3 runs 18 residues.

The chain carries TRBV9 and TRBJ2-7; the D gene could be TRBD1 or TRBD2 (6 bases each). The CDR3 sequence is 13 residues long. Germline V gives CDR1 SGDLS, CDR2 YYNGEE. Trimming pared 4 bases from V and 7 bases from J, leaving 15 bases between. CDR3: CASSLGGQGEQYF. Here the CDR3 DNA reads TGTGCCAGCAGCCTTGGGGGGCAGGGTGAGCAGTACTTC.

This clone was detected ten times or more. The V call is TRBV11-2, the J call TRBJ2-1; tentatively, D is TRBD2 (6 bases). CDR1 SGHAT and CDR2 FQNNGV come from the germline V gene. The CDR3 extends over 15 amino acids. V lost 2 bases to trimming and J lost 5 bases, with 13 bases between them. The CDR3 is CASSLLRGKHNEQFF. CDR3 bases: TGTGCCAGCAGCTTATTGCGGGGCAAACACAATGAGCAGTTCTTC. Looking up the rest from reference TRBV11-2 and TRBJ2-1 gives the full variable domain: EAGVAQSPRYKIIEKRQSVAFWCNPISGHATLYWYQQILGQGPKLLIQFQNNGVVDDSQLPKDRFSAERLKGVDSTLKIQPAKLEDSAVYLCASSLLRGKHNEQFFGPGTRLTVL.

This clone was seen a handful of times. The rearrangement uses TRBV20-1 and TRBJ2-1; 8 bases match TRBD2. V lost 6 bases, J lost 11 bases, and 6 bases stayed unmatched. The germline V gene encodes CDR1 DFQATT and CDR2 SNEGSKA (reference sequence). The CDR3 length is 11 residues. The CDR3 loop reads CSARRGGQQFF. CDR3 bases: TGCAGTGCCCGCCGGGGGGGTCAGCAGTTCTTC.

This clone came up a few times. The rearrangement links TRBV5-6 to TRBJ2-1, with D tentatively TRBD2 (5 bases). V gave up 6 bases and J gave up 9 bases, with 13 bases separating them. CDR1 is SGHDT, CDR2 YYEEEE, per germline. CDR3 length: 12 amino acids. CDR3 residues: CASTRRFGEQFF. CDR3 in DNA: TGTGCCAGCACCCGGAGGTTTGGTGAGCAGTTCTTC. The full variable domain, rest sourced from reference TRBV5-6 and TRBJ2-1, is DAGVTQSPTHLIKTRGQQVTLRCSPKSGHDTVSWYQQALGQGPQFIFQYYEEEERQRGNFPDRFSGHQFPNYSSELNVNALLLGDSALYLCASTRRFGEQFFGPGTRLTVL.

V usage is TRBV5-4 and J usage is TRBJ1-5, with D tentatively TRBD1 (6 bases). Trimming pared 0 bases from V and 6 bases from J, leaving 10 bases between. CDR1 is SGHNT, CDR2 YYREEE, per germline (reference sequence). CDR3 length equals 14 residues. The CDR3 reads CASSLGGGGQPQHF. CDR3 DNA: TGTGCCAGCAGCTTGGGCGGGGGCGGTCAGCCCCAGCATTTT.

This clone turned up a few times. V usage is TRBV4-2 and J usage is TRBJ2-6; D is unclear. The CDR3 runs 16 residues. Germline V gene data show CDR1 as LGHNA and CDR2 as YNFKEQ. The V and J ends lost 0 bases and 0 bases respectively, with 6 bases between them. This chain's CDR3 is CASSQENFSGANVLTF. As DNA, the CDR3 is TGTGCCAGCAGCCAAGAAAATTTCTCTGGGGCCAACGTCCTGACTTTC.

This clone showed up just a few times. The chain couples TRBV28 to TRBJ2-7, with D possibly matching TRBD2 (6 bases). This CDR3 has 13 residues. Germline V gene sequence: CDR1 MDHEN, CDR2 SYDVKM. The CDR3 is CASRWGVSDEQYV. For the CDR3, the DNA is TGTGCCAGCAGATGGGGGGTCTCCGACGAGCAGTACGTC.

This clone showed up many times. The chain couples TRBV30 to TRBJ2-3, with D hard to call. The ends were cut back, 4 bases at V and 6 bases at J, with 8 bases in the middle. Germline V gene data show CDR1 as GTSNPN and CDR2 as SVGIG (reference sequence). CDR3 length: 11 residues. The CDR3 spells CAWTPLDTQYF. The CDR3 coding sequence is TGTGCCTGGACCCCCTTGGATACGCAGTATTTT.

The rearrangement links TRBV14 to TRBJ1-3; D unresolved. Germline V CDR1 and CDR2: SGHDN, FVKESK. The CDR3 sequence is 15 residues long. V gave up 4 bases and J gave up 2 bases, with 12 bases separating them. The CDR3 region has the DNA TGTGCCAGCAGCCGCCTATTGAAGGCTGGAAACACCATATATTTT. Residues: CASSRLLKAGNTIYF.

This clone was observed a handful of times. The chain uses TRBV30 and TRBJ2-3; D remains unclear. With 0 bases removed from V and 4 bases from J, the gap between germline ends came to 11 bases. This CDR3 region has 14 residues. Germline CDR1 and CDR2: GTSNPN and SVGIG (reference sequence). The CDR3 nucleotides read TGTGCCTGGAGTGTAAGCCCGTCGCCAGATACGCAGTATTTT. Protein: CAWSVSPSPDTQYF. Filled out from reference TRBV30 and TRBJ2-3, the complete variable domain reads SQTIHQWPATLVQPVGSPLSLECTVEGTSNPNLYWYRQAAGRGLQLLFYSVGIGQISSEVPQNLSASRPQDRQFILSSKKLLLSDSGFYLCAWSVSPSPDTQYFGPGTRLTVL.

This clone was observed a handful of times. V usage is TRBV7-9 and J usage is TRBJ1-2; a weak D match, TRBD1 (5 bases). The CDR3 spans 14 residues. Per germline, CDR1 SEHNR and CDR2 FQNEAQ (reference sequence). Trimming pared 1 base from V and 0 bases from J, leaving 6 bases between. The CDR3 DNA reads as TGTGCCAGCAGCTTAGTGACAGCTAACTATGGCTACACCTTC. Amino acids: CASSLVTANYGYTF. The full variable domain, its missing parts supplied by reference TRBV7-9 and TRBJ1-2, is DTGVSQNPRHKITKRGQNVTFRCDPISEHNRLYWYRQTLGQGPEFLTYFQNEAQLEKSRLLSDRFSAERPKGSFSTLEIQRTEQGDSAMYLCASSLVTANYGYTFGSGTRLTVV.

The V and J genes are TRBV6-6 and TRBJ2-7; 7 bases map to TRBD1. The junction had 16 bases not matched to a gene; V was cut back by 5 bases and J by 6 bases. Germline CDR1 and CDR2: MNHNY and SVGAGI (reference sequence). The CDR3 length is 16 residues. The CDR3 nucleotides are TGTGCCAGCAGTCCTGGTCGGTCAGGGGGTATCAGCGAGCAGTACGTC. It translates to CASSPGRSGGISEQYV.

Here the CDR3 reads CASRTGTYWEQYF. Written as DNA, the CDR3 is TGTGCCAGCAGGACTGGGACCTACTGGGAGCAGTACTTC. This chain links TRBV2 with TRBJ2-7; D is tentatively TRBD1 or TRBD2 (5 bases each). The V and J ends lost 6 bases and 7 bases respectively, with 16 bases between them. Germline values: CDR1 SNHLY, CDR2 FYNNEI. This CDR3 has 13 amino acids.

This chain uses TRBV7-2 with TRBJ2-6, with D uncertain. Germline V gene data show CDR1 as SGHTA and CDR2 as FQGNSA. CDR3 length: 14 amino acids. Trimming shortened V by 4 bases and J by 5 bases, and 9 bases separated the two germline ends. The CDR3: CASSSTSWANVLTF. CDR3 in DNA: TGTGCCAGCAGCTCCACCAGCTGGGCCAACGTCCTGACTTTC.

The rearrangement joins TRBV9 to TRBJ1-2, with TRBD1 matching 10 bases. CDR1 and CDR2 (germline): SGDLS, YYNGEE. The trim removed 0 bases at V and 7 bases at J, leaving 0 bases unmatched. The CDR3 is 13 amino acids. The CDR3 reads CASSVGDRGGYTF. CDR3 DNA sequence: TGTGCCAGCAGCGTAGGGGACAGGGGTGGCTACACCTTC.

In its sample, this clone was seen a few times. Other DNA sequences of this sample code for an identical CDR3. The chain has TRBV29-1 and TRBJ2-1; D may be TRBD1 (6 bases). There are 16 residues in the CDR3. In germline, CDR1 is SQVTM, CDR2 ANQGSEA. With 5 bases removed from V and 8 bases from J, the gap between germline ends came to 25 bases. This CDR3 is CSVLAGAGSLRDEQFF. The DNA of the CDR3 is TGCAGCGTTCTTGCAGGGGCGGGCTCCCTGAGGGATGAGCAGTTCTTC.

Only a few counts were recorded for this clone. This rearrangement joins TRBV29-1 to TRBJ2-5; possibly TRBD1 for D (6 bases). Trimming removed 5 bases from V and 2 bases from J, with 18 bases in between. The CDR3 spans 15 residues. Germline V gene lookup returns CDR1 SQVTM and CDR2 ANQGSEA. CDR3 nucleotides: TGCAGCGTTCGCAGGGGCGCAAGGCAGCAAGAGACCCAGTACTTC. Translating it yields CSVRRGARQQETQYF.

The rearrangement uses TRBV2 and TRBJ2-1; 13 bases are a match to TRBD2. CDR3 size: 14 residues. The trim removed 7 bases at V and 10 bases at J, leaving 7 bases unmatched. CDR1 and CDR2 from the germline V gene are SNHLY and FYNNEI. The CDR3 here is CASTGLAGAGEQFF. CDR3 in DNA: TGTGCCAGCACCGGACTAGCGGGGGCAGGGGAGCAGTTCTTC.

This clone occurred a few times. This chain links TRBV29-1 with TRBJ2-5, with D uncertain. Germline V gene data show CDR1 as SQVTM and CDR2 as ANQGSEA. V gave up 5 bases and J gave up 5 bases, with 18 bases separating them. CDR3 length: 14 residues. CDR3 sequence (DNA): TGCAGCGTTATCCCTGACACTCCCCGGGAGACCCAGTACTTC. This gives the protein CSVIPDTPRETQYF.

This clone has more than one count but fewer than ten. The rearrangement links TRBV18 to TRBJ2-3; TRBD1 agrees at 7 bases. CDR3 length: 15 residues. V dropped 5 bases and J dropped 2; count of bases not matched to a gene: 7. CDR1 is KGHSH, CDR2 LQKENI, per germline. This CDR3 is CASSFSTGLTDTQYF. The DNA for the CDR3 is TGTGCCAGCTCATTCTCGACAGGGCTCACAGATACGCAGTATTTT.

There are a few counts of this clone. The chain links TRBV7-9 to TRBJ1-2; D is unclear. Germline CDR1 reads SEHNR; CDR2 reads FQNEAQ (reference sequence). V dropped 2 bases and J dropped 0 bases, with 10 bases sitting between them. The CDR3 is 15 amino acids. The CDR3 nucleotides read TGTGCCAGCAGCTTAATCCAGCCTGCTAACTATGGCTACACCTTC. Translating gives CASSLIQPANYGYTF.

The chain employs TRBV7-8 and TRBJ2-1, with 10 positions matching TRBD2. The germline V gene encodes CDR1 SGHVS and CDR2 FQNEAQ. This CDR3 has 18 amino acids. V gave up 6 bases and J gave up 6 bases; unmatched junction bases: 17. CDR3 coding DNA: TGTGCCAGCAGAAATAGGGCACGTGTAGCGGGAGGACTCAATGAGCAGTTCTTC. Residues: CASRNRARVAGGLNEQFF.

This clone showed up just a few times. The chain combines TRBV18 with TRBJ2-3; TRBD1 is a possible D gene (5 bases). V was trimmed by 2 bases and J by 4 bases, leaving 10 bases between them. The CDR3 totals 14 residues. Looked up from germline, CDR1 is KGHSH and CDR2 is LQKENI. The CDR3: CASSPSGYPDTQYF. Here the CDR3 DNA reads TGTGCCAGCTCACCATCAGGGTACCCAGATACGCAGTATTTT.

This clone occurred a few times. CDR3 DNA sequence: TGTGCCAGCAGCCCCCGGGAGGGGGGAGAGACCCAGTACTTC. Its translation is CASSPREGGETQYF. The gene calls are TRBV9 and TRBJ2-5; 8 bases are shared with TRBD2. The V gene's germline CDR1 is SGDLS and CDR2 YYNGEE. The CDR3 covers 14 residues. Unmatched junction bases numbered 6, after V lost 4 bases and J lost 4 bases.

The chain has TRBV29-1 and TRBJ1-2, with 9 bases that match TRBD1. J was trimmed by 9 bases and V by 4 bases; bases with no gene match: 3. The CDR3 covers 11 residues. CDR1 and CDR2 from the germline V gene are SQVTM and ANQGSEA. This chain's CDR3 is CSVGDRERYTF. DNA of the CDR3: TGCAGCGTTGGGGACAGGGAGCGCTACACCTTC.

The chain has TRBV7-6 and TRBJ1-4; 7 bases line up with TRBD1. The CDR3 contains 15 residues. Germline CDR1 and CDR2: SGHVS and FNYEAQ. V shed 2 bases and J 8 bases; nucleotides not matched to a gene: 8. In DNA, the CDR3 is TGTGCCAGCAGCTTAACTACAGGGGCTGGGGAAAAACTGTTTTTT. Its translation: CASSLTTGAGEKLFF.

This clone was picked up many times. The J gene is TRBJ2-7, the V gene TRBV5-4, with D perhaps matching TRBD1 (6 bases). The CDR3 has 13 residues. Trimming pared 5 bases from V and 1 base from J, leaving 10 bases between. The germline gives CDR1 SGHNT, CDR2 YYREEE (reference sequence). The CDR3 is CASSLTGSYEQYV. CDR3 sequence (DNA): TGTGCCAGCAGTTTGACAGGTTCCTACGAGCAGTACGTC.